This T cell receptor (beta chain) was documented in a study of shared clonotypes between healthy human individuals. This clone has just one count. The antigen remains undetermined. Given a much more abundant clone one base away, this may be a read error. Researchers sequenced unsorted PBMC DNA using ten immunoSEQ deep assay plates. Sequencing was performed with immunoSEQ multiplex PCR; in TCRdb, only in-frame clones are kept and a portion is missing. The repertoire holds 400,000 to 500,000 clones, with 60% to 85% as singletons. Study-level results: Tissue TCR repertoires likely differ from these blood-only repertoires.

Sequenced material: PBMCs. The TCR comes from a woman aged 40 to 50 in good health. Some clones in this sample may be carry-over from other donors' samples.

Here the CDR3 reads CASAGGSGANVLTF. The CDR3 coding sequence is TGTGCCAGCGCGGGGGGCTCTGGGGCCAACGTCCTGACTTTC. V gene TRBV28 combines with J gene TRBJ2-6; 8 bases match TRBD2. The CDR3 has 14 amino acids. V was clipped by 8 bases and J by 0 bases; unmatched bases: 0. Per germline, CDR1 MDHEN and CDR2 SYDVKM.